One sample yielded the 31 T cell receptor beta chains listed below, sequenced in a study of T cells after yellow fever vaccination. TCRdb used MiXCR to reprocess the 5' RACE reads, holding one entry per CDR3 protein. The sample has about 310,000 distinct CDR3 sequences; around 4% are singletons. This material consisted of PBMCs, taken on the day of the yellow fever booster vaccination. These receptors originate from a man younger than 35 who received the YFV17D yellow fever vaccine.

This clonotype was seen ten or more times. The V and J genes are TRBV27 and TRBJ2-1; D is unclear. Germline V lookup: CDR1 MNHEY, CDR2 SMNVEV (reference sequence). This CDR3 is 12 amino acids long. Deletions cut 8 bases from V and 5 bases from J, with 10 bases between. The CDR3 nucleotides read TGTGCCAGCCGATCGGGCCACAATGAGCAGTTCTTC. This encodes CASRSGHNEQFF.

This clonotype has more than one count but fewer than ten. The chain is built from TRBV18 and TRBJ1-2; D perhaps matches TRBD1 (5 bases). This CDR3 has 14 amino acids. Germline V gene lookup returns CDR1 KGHSH and CDR2 LQKENI. The V end was cut by 3 bases, the J end by 6 bases, with 14 bases between. The CDR3 is CASSPTGGPDGYTF. CDR3 nucleotide sequence: TGTGCCAGCTCACCCACAGGAGGGCCAGATGGCTACACCTTC. Full variable domain (missing parts from reference TRBV18 and TRBJ1-2): NAGVMQNPRHLVRRRGQEARLRCSPMKGHSHVYWYRQLPEEGLKFMVYLQKENIIDESGMPKERFSAEFPKEGPSILRIQQVVRGDSAAYFCASSPTGGPDGYTFGSGTRLTVV.

J is TRBJ1-2 and V is TRBV5-5; D uncertain. The V and J ends lost 0 bases and 2 bases respectively, with 8 bases between them. The CDR3 totals 14 residues. Germline V CDR1 and CDR2: SGHKS, YYEKEE (reference sequence). CDR3 in DNA: TGTGCCAGCAGCTTGGAACCGCAAAACTATGGCTACACCTTC. It encodes CASSLEPQNYGYTF.

This clonotype was counted many times. The gene calls are TRBV5-1 and TRBJ2-1; 8 bases fit TRBD2. Losses at the gene ends were 0 bases for V and 6 bases for J; bases not matched to a gene: 5. The germline CDR1 and CDR2 sequences are SGHRS and YFSETQ. This CDR3 has 15 residues. The CDR3 here is CASSLGGGPTNEQFF. CDR3 bases: TGCGCCAGCAGCTTGGGCGGGGGGCCGACCAATGAGCAGTTCTTC.

This clonotype was seen more than once but under ten times. V gene TRBV5-1 combines with J gene TRBJ2-1; D is possibly TRBD1 (5 bases). Germline V gene sequence: CDR1 SGHRS, CDR2 YFSETQ. V was shortened by 4 bases and J by 2 bases, with 10 bases between the two germline ends. CDR3 size: 14 residues. CDR3 sequence (DNA): TGCGCCAGCAGCCCCCAGGGAACCTACAATGAGCAGTTCTTC. Its translation is CASSPQGTYNEQFF.

The rearrangement joins TRBV6-2 or TRBV6-3 to TRBJ2-3; D may be TRBD1 or TRBD2 (5 bases each). Germline-derived CDR1 and CDR2 are MNHEY and SVGEGT. The ends were cut back, 2 bases at V and 0 bases at J, with 15 bases in the middle. This CDR3 has 17 residues. Here the CDR3 reads CASSYPYRDPSTDTQYF. For the CDR3, the DNA is TGTGCCAGCAGTTACCCGTACCGGGACCCAAGCACAGATACGCAGTATTTT.

The rearrangement links TRBV7-9 to TRBJ2-3, with D possibly matching TRBD1 (6 bases). Germline lookup yields CDR1 SEHNR and CDR2 FQNEAQ (reference sequence). V was trimmed by 4 bases and J by 0 bases, leaving 17 bases between them. CDR3 length: 17 amino acids. The CDR3, as DNA: TGTGCCAGCAGCTCCCGAAGGACAGTTTGGAGCACAGATACGCAGTATTTT. This translates into CASSSRRTVWSTDTQYF.

This clonotype was observed at least ten times. The chain recombines TRBV5-1 with TRBJ2-7; perhaps TRBD1 as D (6 bases). Germline V CDR1 and CDR2: SGHRS, YFSETQ. The V gene lost 3 bases and the J gene lost 0 bases, with 13 bases spanning the gap. This CDR3 has 15 amino acids. The CDR3 DNA reads as TGCGCCAGCAGCTGGGGGCACACGGGCTCCTACGAGCAGTACTTC. It is translated as CASSWGHTGSYEQYF.

At least ten counts were recorded for this clonotype. The chain uses TRBV10-3 and TRBJ1-5, with 9 bases that match TRBD1. CDR3 length equals 13 residues. The trim removed 6 bases at V and 5 bases at J, leaving 2 bases unmatched. Germline V gene data show CDR1 as ENHRY and CDR2 as SYGVKD. The CDR3 reads CAISRTGDQPQHF. CDR3 in DNA: TGTGCCATCAGCCGGACAGGGGATCAGCCCCAGCATTTT.

The table lists this clonotype with many counts. This chain connects TRBV29-1 to TRBJ2-3; D uncertain. V lost 5 bases to trimming and J lost 5 bases, with 11 bases between them. Per the germline V gene, CDR1 is SQVTM and CDR2 is ANQGSEA. The CDR3 sequence is 12 residues long. Written as DNA, the CDR3 is TGCAGCGTTACGACCACGGGAGATACGCAGTATTTT. Protein product: CSVTTTGDTQYF.

This clonotype was detected a few times. V and J are TRBV5-5 and TRBJ2-5; possibly TRBD1 or TRBD2 for D (5 bases each). The V end lost 4 bases, the J end lost 1 base, and 14 bases lay between the germline ends. CDR1 is SGHKS, CDR2 YYEKEE, per germline (reference sequence). This CDR3 has 15 amino acids. The CDR3 is CASSPRDPGQETQYF. The DNA of the CDR3 is TGTGCCAGCAGCCCCCGGGACCCGGGCCAAGAGACCCAGTACTTC.

This clonotype was observed many times. V and J are TRBV4-3 and TRBJ1-2, with D tentatively TRBD1 (5 bases). This CDR3 region has 18 residues. Germline CDR1 and CDR2: LGHNA and YSLEER. Between the trimmed V and J ends, which lost 3 bases and 4 bases, there was a span of 24 bases. CDR3: CASSQQLLQEPFPYGYTF. The CDR3 nucleotides are TGCGCCAGCAGCCAGCAGCTATTACAGGAGCCTTTCCCCTATGGCTACACCTTC.

This clonotype was recorded a few times. The chain employs TRBV20-1 and TRBJ2-1; 8 bases fit TRBD2. CDR3 length: 14 amino acids. Germline loops: CDR1 DFQATT, CDR2 SNEGSKA (reference sequence). V trimming: 0 bases; J trimming: 3 bases; junction bases outside the gene matches: 1. For the CDR3, the DNA is TGCAGTGCTAGAGAACTAGCGGTCTACAATGAGCAGTTCTTC. Translating it yields CSARELAVYNEQFF.

A word on this clonotype: Possible read error: a much larger clone is one base away. The chain links TRBV7-2 to TRBJ2-4; TRBD2 matches 7 bases. Germline loops: CDR1 SGHTA, CDR2 FQGNSA. The CDR3 contains 13 residues. The ends lost 3 bases at V and 9 bases at J; junction bases unmatched: 5. The chain's CDR3 is CASSFSREGIQYF. The CDR3 nucleotides read TGTGCCAGCAGCTTCTCCAGGGAGGGCATTCAGTACTTC.

This clonotype has ten or more counts. The V gene is TRBV6-2 or TRBV6-3, the J gene TRBJ2-6, with a tentative D call TRBD1 (6 bases). Trimming shortened V by 5 bases and J by 3 bases, and 11 bases separated the two germline ends. This CDR3 has 15 residues. CDR1 is MNHEY, CDR2 SVGEGT, per germline. The CDR3: CASSQWGLGANVLTF. The CDR3 DNA reads TGTGCCAGCAGTCAGTGGGGGCTTGGGGCCAACGTCCTGACTTTC.

This clonotype was seen only a few times. This chain joins TRBV2 and TRBJ2-5; no firm D call. The CDR3 covers 12 residues. V gave up 8 bases and J gave up 4 bases, with 11 bases separating them. Germline loops: CDR1 SNHLY, CDR2 FYNNEI. The CDR3 nucleotides are TGTGCCAGCTACCTAGTTAGAGAGACCCAGTACTTC. It encodes CASYLVRETQYF.

The chain recombines TRBV3-1 with TRBJ2-1, with 14 bases lining up with TRBD2. The junction had 8 bases not matched to a gene; V was cut back by 10 bases and J by 3 bases. The CDR3 is 16 amino acids. Germline V gives CDR1 LGHDT, CDR2 YNNKEL (reference sequence). CDR3 bases: TGTGCCACCCTGGGACTAGCGGGGGATAACTACAATGAGCAGTTCTTC. Translating it yields CATLGLAGDNYNEQFF.

This clonotype has ten or more counts. As DNA, the CDR3 is TGTGCCAGCAGCCAAGATAGCGGGGGGGCAGATACGCAGTATTTT. This sequence encodes CASSQDSGGADTQYF. This rearrangement joins TRBV4-2 to TRBJ2-3; TRBD2 matches 11 bases. Germline-derived CDR1 and CDR2 are LGHNA and YNFKEQ. Trimming removed 0 bases from V and 4 bases from J; junction bases left unmatched: 0. The CDR3 has 15 amino acids.

The chain links TRBV5-4 to TRBJ2-7; 14 positions match TRBD2. J was trimmed by 3 bases and V by 4 bases; bases with no gene match: 3. This CDR3 has 15 amino acids. Germline CDR1 is SGHNT and CDR2 is YYREEE (reference sequence). In nucleotides, the CDR3 is TGTGCCAGCAGCCAGGGACTAGCGGGGGTCTACGAGCAGTACGTC. It translates to CASSQGLAGVYEQYV.

This clonotype was observed at least ten times. The chain recombines TRBV29-1 with TRBJ1-5; 12 bases line up with TRBD1. Trimming removed 6 bases from V and 5 bases from J; junction bases left unmatched: 2. Germline V gene lookup returns CDR1 SQVTM and CDR2 ANQGSEA. This CDR3 is 13 amino acids long. This CDR3 reads CSVGTGGHQPQHF. DNA for the CDR3: TGCAGCGTCGGGACAGGGGGCCATCAGCCCCAGCATTTT.

This clonotype was found many times. V is TRBV20-1 and J is TRBJ2-5; TRBD2 agrees at 13 bases. The V and J ends lost 6 bases and 2 bases, in that order; junction bases with no gene match: 15. This CDR3 has 18 amino acids. CDR1 and CDR2 from the germline V gene are DFQATT and SNEGSKA (reference sequence). CDR3: CSANSFTSGGAPQETQYF. The CDR3 nucleotides read TGCAGTGCCAACTCCTTTACTAGCGGGGGGGCCCCACAAGAGACCCAGTACTTC.

This clonotype was counted many times. This sequence joins TRBV7-8 and TRBJ2-1; D may be TRBD2 (6 bases). Trimming took 5 bases from V and 5 from J, leaving 16 bases between them. Per the germline V gene, CDR1 is SGHVS and CDR2 is FQNEAQ. The CDR3 runs to 15 residues. The CDR3 region is CASSPYLGEDNEQFF. The DNA of the CDR3 is TGTGCCAGCAGCCCCTACTTGGGGGAGGACAATGAGCAGTTCTTC.

The V call is TRBV7-9, the J call TRBJ1-5; D possibly corresponds to TRBD1 (5 bases). This CDR3 contains 14 residues. V lost 5 bases and J lost 5, with 13 bases in between. Looked up from germline, CDR1 is SEHNR and CDR2 is FQNEAQ (reference sequence). The CDR3 protein is CASSAGTADQPQHF. The CDR3 DNA is TGTGCCAGCAGCGCCGGGACGGCAGATCAGCCCCAGCATTTT.

This clonotype was found a few times. The CDR3 is CSANGQSNTGELFF. DNA of the CDR3: TGCAGTGCAAACGGACAGTCGAACACCGGGGAGCTGTTTTTT. The rearrangement joins TRBV20-1 to TRBJ2-2; a possible D gene is TRBD1 (6 bases). The V end lost 6 bases, the J end lost 0 bases, and 11 bases lay between the germline ends. From germline, CDR1 is DFQATT and CDR2 SNEGSKA (reference sequence). This CDR3 spans 14 amino acids.

V and J are TRBV5-1 and TRBJ2-5; 8 nucleotides match TRBD1. Germline V CDR1 and CDR2: SGHRS, YFSETQ. CDR3 length equals 13 residues. Trimming removed 4 bases from V and 4 bases from J; junction bases left unmatched: 3. The CDR3 bases are TGCGCCAGCAGCCGGACAGGGATAGAGACCCAGTACTTC. This codes for CASSRTGIETQYF.

This clonotype appeared many times. The rearrangement uses TRBV5-1 and TRBJ1-2; 12 bases fit TRBD1. After removal of 3 bases from V and 4 bases from J, the junction contained 7 bases not matched to a gene. Germline V lookup: CDR1 SGHRS, CDR2 YFSETQ. This CDR3 contains 16 residues. The CDR3 reads CASSYGTGGSVYGYTF. CDR3 coding DNA: TGCGCCAGCAGCTACGGGACAGGGGGCAGTGTCTATGGCTACACCTTC.

V and J are TRBV5-1 and TRBJ1-1; D gene uncertain. CDR1 is SGHRS, CDR2 YFSETQ, per germline. The V end lost 4 bases, the J end lost 11 bases, and 21 bases lay between the germline ends. The CDR3 is 14 amino acids. The CDR3 is CASSRNGVNSDAFF. The CDR3 coding sequence is TGCGCCAGCAGCCGAAACGGGGTGAACAGTGATGCTTTCTTT.

This clonotype was observed many times. CDR3 bases: TGCGCCAGCAGCTTGGGACAAGTCTTAGATACGCAGTATTTT. Its protein product is CASSLGQVLDTQYF. This chain uses TRBV5-1 with TRBJ2-3; no clear D gene. The CDR3 has 14 amino acids. Per germline, CDR1 SGHRS and CDR2 YFSETQ. The ends were cut back, 0 bases at V and 5 bases at J, with 10 bases in the middle.

This clonotype was recorded at least ten times. The chain joins TRBV21-1 to TRBJ2-7; the table's D call, TRBD1, has no DNA check behind it. TRBV21-1 is shown as a pseudogene. The length of the CDR3 is 14 residues. Here the CDR3 reads CASSSRASSYEQYF. The CDR3 coding sequence is TGTGCCAGCAGCAGCCGGGCTAGCTCCTACGAGCAGTACTTC.

This clonotype was recorded many times. This chain joins TRBV12-3 or TRBV12-4 and TRBJ2-2, with 9 bases matching TRBD1. The trim removed 6 bases at V and 5 bases at J, leaving 4 bases unmatched. The CDR3 length is 14 residues. The CDR3 is CASRQGAGTGELFF. CDR3 bases: TGTGCCAGCAGACAGGGGGCAGGGACCGGGGAGCTGTTTTTT.

The V gene is TRBV7-9, the J gene TRBJ2-1, with D hard to call. The CDR3 spans 15 residues. V shed 5 bases and J shed 2 bases, with 13 bases lying between them. Germline V CDR1 and CDR2: SEHNR, FQNEAQ (reference sequence). CDR3: CASSEKGGTYNEQFF. The CDR3 DNA follows: TGTGCCAGCAGCGAGAAGGGCGGAACCTACAATGAGCAGTTCTTC.